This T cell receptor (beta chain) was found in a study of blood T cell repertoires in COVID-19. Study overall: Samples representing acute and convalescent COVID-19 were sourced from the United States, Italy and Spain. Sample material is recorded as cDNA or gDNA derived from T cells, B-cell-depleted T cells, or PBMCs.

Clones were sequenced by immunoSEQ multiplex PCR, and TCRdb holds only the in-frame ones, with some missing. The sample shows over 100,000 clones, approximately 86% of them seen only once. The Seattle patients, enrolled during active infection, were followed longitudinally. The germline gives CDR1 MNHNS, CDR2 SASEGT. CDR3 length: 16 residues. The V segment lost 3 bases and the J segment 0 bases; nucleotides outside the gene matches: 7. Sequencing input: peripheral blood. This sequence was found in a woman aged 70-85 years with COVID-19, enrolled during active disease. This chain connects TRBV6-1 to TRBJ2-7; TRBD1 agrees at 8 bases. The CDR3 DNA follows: TGTGCCAGCAGTGACCCGGGACAGGCCCTCTCCTACGAGCAGTACTTC. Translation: CASSDPGQALSYEQYF.